Described below is a single TCR beta chain sequence and its context. In the authors' workflow: Quantification of nucleated cells was approximated via reference gene primer amplification. Produced via immunoSEQ multiplex PCR; TCRdb's table is partial and in-frame only. That table supplies the V and J calls and clone size; D and trimming were determined from the DNA. The top ten hold roughly 6.2% of the sample, which has 70,000 to 95,000 clones, approximately 88% seen once. This entry is derived from a study of blood T cell repertoires in COVID-19. On the study more broadly: There were acute and convalescent COVID-19 samples, and they came from the United States, Italy and Spain. Sources were T cells, B-cell-depleted T cells, or PBMCs; the material itself was cDNA or gDNA.

Deletions cut 1 base from V and 3 bases from J, with 18 bases between. The germline gives CDR1 SGHTA, CDR2 FQGNSA. This CDR3 has 17 amino acids. The TCR comes from a middle-aged man with active COVID-19. The specimen sequenced was peripheral blood. V gene TRBV7-2 combines with J gene TRBJ2-5, with D possibly matching TRBD1 (5 bases). CDR3: CASSLESGSPSKETQYF. The CDR3 coding sequence is TGTGCCAGCAGCTTAGAATCAGGGTCCCCCTCTAAAGAGACCCAGTACTTC.